The sequence of this TCR beta chain was determined in a study of T cell responses to AZD1222 COVID-19 vaccine. The ends were cut back, 0 bases at V and 7 bases at J, with 12 bases in the middle. Germline CDR1 LGHDT, CDR2 YNNKEL (reference sequence). The CDR3 contains 15 residues. This clone was observed a few times. The antigen is undetermined. The table came from immunoSEQ multiplex PCR; TCRdb's copy has only in-frame clones and leaves some out. Among roughly 200,000 clones listed, around 90% were seen once. Study-wide results and limits: Nearly half of the spike-specific TCRs reportedly recognize variant regions that carry no mutations.

The V call is TRBV3-1 (or the pseudogene TRBV3-2), the J call TRBJ1-4, with D unclear. This receptor was obtained from an adult in good health. Material: peripheral blood, obtained on day 0 of AZD1222 vaccination. CDR3 DNA: TGTGCCAGCAGCCAAGAGGGTAGGGCTCGTGAAAAACTGTTTTTT. This sequence encodes CASSQEGRAREKLFF.